This T cell receptor (beta chain) is from a study of blood T cell repertoires in COVID-19. The wider study: Some COVID-19 samples were acute and others convalescent; all came from the United States, Italy and Spain.

Seattle participants joined during active infection and were tracked over time. Authors' analysis steps: How many nucleated cells were present was estimated from reference gene primer amplification. Assay: immunoSEQ multiplex PCR; the TCRdb copy retains only in-frame clones and omits some. Clone size and V and J calls were adopted from that table, with D and trimming inferred from the DNA. The sample lists 400,000 to 450,000 clones, roughly 89% occurring once. J was trimmed by 6 bases and V by 5 bases; bases with no gene match: 6. Germline-derived CDR1 and CDR2 are ENHRY and SYGVKD. The CDR3 runs 15 residues.

The specimen was peripheral blood. The sequence was collected from a man younger than 35 with COVID-19, enrolled during active disease. V usage is TRBV10-3 and J usage is TRBJ2-3; TRBD1 matches at 12 bases. The DNA for the CDR3 is TGTGCCATCAGTATCGGGACAGGGGGCCCCGATACGCAGTATTTT. Amino acids: CAISIGTGGPDTQYF.